This T cell receptor beta chain was sequenced for a study of T cell responses to AZD1222 COVID-19 vaccine. The repertoire was sequenced with immunoSEQ multiplex PCR; TCRdb's copy has only in-frame clones and lacks some. Here the sample spans 120,000 to 150,000 clones, more than 90% being singletons. A word on this clone: Its antigen is unknown.

Study-level points and caveats: Baseline seropositivity characterized only six AZD1222 recipients.

V lost 7 bases and J lost 2; bases outside the gene matches: 1. CDR3 size: 14 residues. Germline V lookup: CDR1 SGHRS, CDR2 YFSETQ. The source was peripheral blood, collected on day 0 of AZD1222 vaccination. The receptor was derived from an adult in good health. The V call is TRBV5-1, the J call TRBJ2-3; 13 nucleotides match TRBD2. The CDR3 DNA is TGCGCCAGCGGACTAGCGGGAGACACAGATACGCAGTATTTT. It is translated as CASGLAGDTDTQYF.